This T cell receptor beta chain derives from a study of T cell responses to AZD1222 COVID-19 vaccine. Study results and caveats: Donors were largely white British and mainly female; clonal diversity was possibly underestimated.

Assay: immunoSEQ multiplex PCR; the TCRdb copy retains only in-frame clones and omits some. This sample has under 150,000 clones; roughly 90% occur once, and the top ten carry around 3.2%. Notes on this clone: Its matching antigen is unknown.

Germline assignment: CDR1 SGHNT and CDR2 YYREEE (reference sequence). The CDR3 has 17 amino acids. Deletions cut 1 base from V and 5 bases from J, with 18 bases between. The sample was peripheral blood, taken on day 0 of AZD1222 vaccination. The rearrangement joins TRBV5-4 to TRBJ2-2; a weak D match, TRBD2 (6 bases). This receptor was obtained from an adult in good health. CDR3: CASSLRRASERTGELFF. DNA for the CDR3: TGTGCCAGCAGCTTGCGGCGGGCTAGCGAGAGGACCGGGGAGCTGTTTTTT.